The source of this T cell receptor (beta chain) is a study of T cell responses to AZD1222 COVID-19 vaccine. The study, taken as a whole, reports: All repertoire sampling was performed exclusively after the peak T cell response. Vaccine-related CD4 TCRs covered spike, predominating at 160-218 and 743-854. The study reported that nearly half of spike-specific TCRs target unmutated variant regions. White British donors predominated, females outnumbered males, and clonal diversity was possibly underestimated.

Concerning this clone: Its specificity is unknown.

The CDR3 is made up of 16 amino acids. The V and J ends lost 3 bases and 3 bases, in that order; junction bases with no gene match: 6. Germline CDR1 is SGHRS and CDR2 is YFSETQ. Only in-frame clones appear in the TCRdb table, and some are missing; sequencing was by immunoSEQ multiplex PCR. The sample includes 65,000 to 85,000 clones, 85% of them seen just once. The source material was peripheral blood, sampled on day 0 of AZD1222 vaccination. The source of this sequence is an adult in good health. The rearrangement uses TRBV5-1 and TRBJ2-1; 10 bases agree with TRBD2. In nucleotides, the CDR3 is TGCGCCAGCAGCTCCGCTAGCGGGGGAGGCTACAATGAGCAGTTCTTC. This codes for CASSSASGGGYNEQFF.